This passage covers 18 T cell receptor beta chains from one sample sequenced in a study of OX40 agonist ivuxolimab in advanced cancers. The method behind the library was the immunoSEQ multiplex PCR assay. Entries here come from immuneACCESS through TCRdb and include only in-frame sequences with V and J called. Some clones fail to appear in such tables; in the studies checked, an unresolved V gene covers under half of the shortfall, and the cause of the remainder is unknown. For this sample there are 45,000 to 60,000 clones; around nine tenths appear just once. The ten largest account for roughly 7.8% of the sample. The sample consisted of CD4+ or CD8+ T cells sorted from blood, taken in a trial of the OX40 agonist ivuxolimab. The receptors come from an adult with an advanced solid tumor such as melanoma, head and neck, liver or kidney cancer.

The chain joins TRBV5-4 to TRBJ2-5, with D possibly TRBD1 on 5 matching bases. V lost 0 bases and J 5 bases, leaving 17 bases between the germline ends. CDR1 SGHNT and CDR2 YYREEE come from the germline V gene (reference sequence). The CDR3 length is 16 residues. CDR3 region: CASSLGLGAHDETQYF. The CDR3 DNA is TGTGCCAGCAGCTTGGGGCTAGGGGCTCATGATGAGACCCAGTACTTC.

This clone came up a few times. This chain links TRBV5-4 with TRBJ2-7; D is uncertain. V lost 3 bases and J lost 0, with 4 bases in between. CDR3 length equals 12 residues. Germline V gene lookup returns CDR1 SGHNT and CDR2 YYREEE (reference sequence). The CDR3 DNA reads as TGTGCCAGCAGCTACCTCTCCTACGAGCAGTACTTC. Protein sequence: CASSYLSYEQYF. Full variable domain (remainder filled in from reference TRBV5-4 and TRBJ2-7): ETGVTQSPTHLIKTRGQQVTLRCSSQSGHNTVSWYQQALGQGPQFIFQYYREEENGRGNFPPRFSGLQFPNYSSELNVNALELDDSALYLCASSYLSYEQYFGPGTRLTVT.

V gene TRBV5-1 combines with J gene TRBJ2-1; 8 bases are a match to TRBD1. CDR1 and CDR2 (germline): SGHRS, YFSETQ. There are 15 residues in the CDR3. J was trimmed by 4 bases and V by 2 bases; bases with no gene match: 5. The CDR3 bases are TGCGCCAGCAGCTTACAGGGGGGTGGGTACAATGAGCAGTTCTTC. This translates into CASSLQGGGYNEQFF.

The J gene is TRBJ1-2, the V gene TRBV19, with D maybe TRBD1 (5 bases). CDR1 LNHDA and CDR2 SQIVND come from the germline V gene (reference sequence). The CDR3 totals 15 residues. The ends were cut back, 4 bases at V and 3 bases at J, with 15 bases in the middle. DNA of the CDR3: TGTGCCAGTAGTAGGGGACGGATGAGAGACTATGGCTACACCTTC. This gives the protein CASSRGRMRDYGYTF.

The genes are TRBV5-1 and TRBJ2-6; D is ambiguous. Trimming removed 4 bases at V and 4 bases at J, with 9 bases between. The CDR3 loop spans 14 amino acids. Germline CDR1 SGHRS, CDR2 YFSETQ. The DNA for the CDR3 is TGCGCCAGCAGCCCCGGGCACGGGGCCAACGTCCTGACTTTC. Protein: CASSPGHGANVLTF.

The CDR3: CASSLDGSYQPQHF. The CDR3 nucleotides read TGTGCCAGCAGCTTAGATGGGAGCTATCAGCCCCAGCATTTT. This chain uses TRBV7-2 with TRBJ1-5; D ambiguous. The CDR3 is 14 amino acids. V lost 1 base to trimming and J lost 5 bases, with 9 bases between them. The germline V gene encodes CDR1 SGHTA and CDR2 FQGNSA.

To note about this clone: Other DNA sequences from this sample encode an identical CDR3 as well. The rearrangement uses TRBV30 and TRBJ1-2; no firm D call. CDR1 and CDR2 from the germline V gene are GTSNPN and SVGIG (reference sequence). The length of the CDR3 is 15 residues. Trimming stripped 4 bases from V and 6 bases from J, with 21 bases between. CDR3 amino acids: CAWTEGGILSHGYTF. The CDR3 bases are TGTGCCTGGACCGAAGGTGGCATCCTTAGCCATGGCTACACCTTC.

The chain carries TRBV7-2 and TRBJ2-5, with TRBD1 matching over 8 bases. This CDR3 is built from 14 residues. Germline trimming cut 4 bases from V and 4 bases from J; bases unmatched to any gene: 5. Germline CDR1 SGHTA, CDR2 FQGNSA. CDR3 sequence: CASSSGQGGETQYF. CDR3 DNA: TGTGCCAGCAGCTCAGGACAGGGAGGAGAGACCCAGTACTTC. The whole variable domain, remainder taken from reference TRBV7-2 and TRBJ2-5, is GAGVSQSPSNKVTEKGKDVELRCDPISGHTALYWYRQSLGQGLEFLIYFQGNSAPDKSGLPSDRFSAERTGGSVSTLTIQRTQQEDSAVYLCASSSGQGGETQYFGPGTRLLVL.

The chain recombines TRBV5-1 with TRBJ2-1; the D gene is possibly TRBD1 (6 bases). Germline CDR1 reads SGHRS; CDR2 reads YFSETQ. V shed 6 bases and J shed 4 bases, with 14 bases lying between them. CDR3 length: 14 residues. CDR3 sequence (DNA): TGCGCCAGCAACGCCGACAGGATATACAATGAGCAGTTCTTC. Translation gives CASNADRIYNEQFF. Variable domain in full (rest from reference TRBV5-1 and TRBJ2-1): KAGVTQTPRYLIKTRGQQVTLSCSPISGHRSVSWYQQTPGQGLQFLFEYFSETQRNKGNFPGRFSGRQFSNSRSEMNVSTLELGDSALYLCASNADRIYNEQFFGPGTRLTVL.

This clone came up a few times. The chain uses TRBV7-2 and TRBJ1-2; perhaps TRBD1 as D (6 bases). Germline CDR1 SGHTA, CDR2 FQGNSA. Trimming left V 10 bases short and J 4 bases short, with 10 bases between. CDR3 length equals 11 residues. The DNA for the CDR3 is TGTGCCAACAGGGAAGGCTATGGCTACACCTTC. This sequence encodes CANREGYGYTF.

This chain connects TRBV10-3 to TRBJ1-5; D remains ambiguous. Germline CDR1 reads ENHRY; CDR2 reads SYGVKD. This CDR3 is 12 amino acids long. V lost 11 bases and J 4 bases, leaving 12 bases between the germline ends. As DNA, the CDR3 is TGTGCCTCCGGCGCTTCGAATCAGCCCCAGCATTTT. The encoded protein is CASGASNQPQHF.

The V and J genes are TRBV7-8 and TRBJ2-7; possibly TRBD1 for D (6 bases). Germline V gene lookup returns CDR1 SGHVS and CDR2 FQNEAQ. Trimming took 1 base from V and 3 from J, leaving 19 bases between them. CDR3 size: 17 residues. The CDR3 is CASSLDHGGRGGYEQYF. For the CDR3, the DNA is TGTGCCAGCAGCTTAGACCATGGGGGCAGGGGTGGCTACGAGCAGTACTTC.

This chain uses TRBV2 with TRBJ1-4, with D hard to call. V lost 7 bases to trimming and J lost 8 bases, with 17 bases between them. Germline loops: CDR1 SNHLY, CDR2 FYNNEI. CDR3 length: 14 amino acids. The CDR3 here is CASNPGGLEEKLFF. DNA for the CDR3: TGTGCCAGCAATCCGGGTGGGCTTGAAGAAAAACTGTTTTTT. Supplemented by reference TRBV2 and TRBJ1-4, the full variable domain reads EPEVTQTPSHQVTQMGQEVILRCVPISNHLYFYWYRQILGQKVEFLVSFYNNEISEKSEIFDDQFSVERPDGSNFTLKIRSTKLEDSAMYFCASNPGGLEEKLFFGSGTQLSVL.

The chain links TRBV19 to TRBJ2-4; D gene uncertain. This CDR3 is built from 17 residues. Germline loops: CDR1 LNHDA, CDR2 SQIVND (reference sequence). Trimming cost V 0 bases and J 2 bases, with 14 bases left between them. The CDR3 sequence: CASSIDGVLLTKNIQYF. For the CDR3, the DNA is TGTGCCAGTAGTATAGATGGGGTCCTCCTTACCAAAAACATTCAGTACTTC.

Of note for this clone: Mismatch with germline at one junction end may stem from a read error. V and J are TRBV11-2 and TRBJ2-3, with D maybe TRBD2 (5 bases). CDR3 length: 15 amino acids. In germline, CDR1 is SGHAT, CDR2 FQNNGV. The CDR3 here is CANSLGGGPRDTQYF. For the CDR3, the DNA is TGTGCCAACAGCTTAGGAGGCGGTCCCCGGGATACGCAGTATTTT.

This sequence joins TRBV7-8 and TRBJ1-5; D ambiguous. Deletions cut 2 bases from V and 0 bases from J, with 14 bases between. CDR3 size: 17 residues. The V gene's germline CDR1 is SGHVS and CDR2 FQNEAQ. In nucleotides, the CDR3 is TGTGCCAGCAGCTTAATCGCGGGAGGAGATAGCAATCAGCCCCAGCATTTT. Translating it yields CASSLIAGGDSNQPQHF.

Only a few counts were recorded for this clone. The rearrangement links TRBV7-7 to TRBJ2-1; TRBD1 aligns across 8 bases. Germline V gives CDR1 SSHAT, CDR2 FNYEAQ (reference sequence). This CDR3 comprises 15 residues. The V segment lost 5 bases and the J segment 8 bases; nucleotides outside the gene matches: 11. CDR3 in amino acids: CASSPDRGRGDEQFF. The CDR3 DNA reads TGTGCCAGCAGCCCCGACAGGGGAAGGGGGGATGAGCAGTTCTTC.

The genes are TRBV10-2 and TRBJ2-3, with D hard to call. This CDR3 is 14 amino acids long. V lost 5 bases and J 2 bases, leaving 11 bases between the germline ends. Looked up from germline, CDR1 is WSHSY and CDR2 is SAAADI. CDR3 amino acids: CASSQGTTTDTQYF. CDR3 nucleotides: TGCGCCAGCAGTCAAGGAACGACCACAGATACGCAGTATTTT.